These 10 T cell receptor beta chains were all obtained from the same sample, sequenced in a study of post-analysis software for immune sequencing data. Broader study findings: When patients were compared with controls, a handful of TRBV segments were more frequent, TRBV5-6, TRBV5-1 and TRBV20-1 among them.

These receptors have no known antigen. The authors incorporated unique molecular identifiers into the TCR beta cDNA libraries. TCRdb reprocessed the PCR reads with MiXCR, giving one entry per CDR3 protein. The sample shows roughly 730,000 distinct CDR3 sequences, 30% of them seen only once. The source material was blood. These receptors originate from a girl under 18 with multiple sclerosis.

The V gene is TRBV5-1, the J gene TRBJ1-6; D is unclear. V was clipped by 0 bases and J by 5 bases, with 6 bases between them. In germline, CDR1 is SGHRS, CDR2 YFSETQ. CDR3 length: 14 residues. CDR3 loop: CASSLGSDNSPLHF. The CDR3, as DNA: TGCGCCAGCAGCTTGGGGTCTGATAATTCACCCCTCCACTTT.

In its sample, this clonotype was seen a few times. This chain uses TRBV2 with TRBJ1-2; 8 positions match TRBD1. The V gene end was trimmed by 5 bases and the J gene end by 7 bases; junction bases not matched to a gene: 6. The length of the CDR3 is 13 residues. Germline V gene data show CDR1 as SNHLY and CDR2 as FYNNEI. CDR3 amino acids: CASSYGQGAGYTF. The CDR3 DNA reads TGTGCCAGCAGTTATGGACAGGGTGCTGGCTACACCTTC.

This chain connects TRBV28 to TRBJ2-5, with D possibly TRBD1 on 6 matching bases. The germline V and J ends were trimmed by 8 bases and 5 bases, with 15 bases remaining between them. Germline V lookup: CDR1 MDHEN, CDR2 SYDVKM. The CDR3 is made up of 13 amino acids. CDR3 sequence: CASRDTIWETQYF. Here the CDR3 DNA reads TGTGCCAGCCGGGACACTATTTGGGAGACCCAGTACTTC.

This clonotype was observed a few times. The chain recombines TRBV4-1 with TRBJ2-7, with TRBD2 as a possible D gene (5 bases). The V gene's germline CDR1 is MGHRA and CDR2 YSYEKL. The CDR3 extends over 16 amino acids. V was clipped by 0 bases and J by 6 bases, with 18 bases between them. CDR3 nucleotides: TGCGCCAGCAGCCAAGAGGGCGGGTCCCACCAAATCGAGCAGTACTTC. Translating gives CASSQEGGSHQIEQYF.

The rearrangement uses TRBV20-1 and TRBJ2-7, with TRBD1 matching over 10 bases. There are 14 residues in the CDR3. V shed 5 bases and J 3 bases; nucleotides not matched to a gene: 7. CDR1 is DFQATT and CDR2 is SNEGSKA in the germline V gene (reference sequence). The CDR3 sequence is CSALRRDRGYEQYF. In DNA form, the CDR3 reads TGCAGTGCTCTACGCCGGGACAGGGGCTACGAGCAGTACTTC.

This chain connects TRBV9 to TRBJ2-2; 11 nucleotides agree with TRBD1. J lost 5 bases, V lost 4 bases, and 10 bases had no gene match. The CDR3 runs to 17 residues. The germline V gene has CDR1 SGDLS and CDR2 YYNGEE. The CDR3 DNA sequence: TGTGCCAGCAGCACCCCAAAGGGACAGGGGGTTACCGGGGAGCTGTTTTTT. This translates into CASSTPKGQGVTGELFF.

The chain joins TRBV6-6 to TRBJ2-7; 7 positions agree with TRBD1. This CDR3 contains 14 residues. The junction had 1 base not matched to a gene; V was cut back by 0 bases and J by 2 bases. The germline gives CDR1 MNHNY, CDR2 SVGAGI (reference sequence). CDR3 protein: CASSYSTGTYEQYF. The CDR3 DNA sequence: TGTGCCAGCAGTTACTCGACAGGGACCTACGAGCAGTACTTC.

The rearrangement uses TRBV7-6 and TRBJ2-1; 8 bases align to TRBD2. In germline, CDR1 is SGHVS, CDR2 FNYEAQ. V trimming: 6 bases; J trimming: 6 bases; junction bases outside the gene matches: 4. This CDR3 contains 13 residues. CDR3 amino acids: CASRSGTSNEQFF. The CDR3 DNA reads TGTGCCAGCAGGTCCGGGACTAGCAATGAGCAGTTCTTC. The full variable domain, completed using reference TRBV7-6 and TRBJ2-1, is GAGVSQSPRYKVTKRGQDVALRCDPISGHVSLYWYRQALGQGPEFLTYFNYEAQQDKSGLPNDRFSAERPEGSISTLTIQRTEQRDSAMYRCASRSGTSNEQFFGPGTRLTVL.

This chain connects TRBV12-3 or TRBV12-4 to TRBJ1-2; no reliable D call. V lost 3 bases and J 5 bases, leaving 16 bases between the germline ends. The CDR3 is made up of 15 amino acids. CDR3 region: CASSLRIEGWYGYTF. The CDR3 region has the DNA TGTGCCAGCAGTTTGCGGATCGAGGGCTGGTATGGCTACACCTTC.

In this sample, this clonotype turned up a few times. The chain is built from TRBV15 and TRBJ2-5; 9 bases align to TRBD2. The DNA matches TRBJ2-7 better at its end, which makes the J call doubtful. CDR1 and CDR2 (germline): LNHNV, YYDKDF (reference sequence). The CDR3 is 15 amino acids. Here the CDR3 reads CATSAYQGLAAEQYF. In nucleotides, the CDR3 is TGTGCCACCAGCGCGTACCAGGGACTAGCTGCCGAGCAGTACTTC.